The T cell receptor beta chain described here comes from a study of T cells after yellow fever vaccination. Study in general: Fractions of low cell number were prepared using SMART-Seq v4 Ultra Low Input. The study, taken as a whole, reports: Clones from primary vaccination mostly reappeared after the booster (around 96% CD4, around 90% CD8). Among all clonotypes, a small share was observed in both CD4 and CD8 compartments.

The CDR3 has 17 residues. Trimming removed 3 bases at V and 5 bases at J, with 23 bases between. CDR1 is DFQATT, CDR2 SNEGSKA, per germline (reference sequence). On this clonotype itself: Its antigen is still unknown.

TCRdb used MiXCR to reprocess the 5' RACE reads, holding one entry per CDR3 protein. There are about 340,000 distinct CDR3 sequences in the sample; 3% to 4.5% occur only once, and roughly 26% lies in the top ten. The origin of this receptor is a man between 18 and 35 years old who received the YFV17D yellow fever vaccine. The chain employs TRBV20-1 and TRBJ2-1, with D perhaps matching TRBD1 (5 bases). The starting material was PBMCs, obtained 5 days after the yellow fever booster vaccination. In DNA, the CDR3 is TGCAGTGCTAGGGATTCAGGGAATAGGGGATGGGACAATGAGCAGTTCTTC. Its translation: CSARDSGNRGWDNEQFF.